The sequence of this T cell receptor beta chain was determined in a study of T cells in localized non-small cell lung cancer. Study-wide results and limits: Uninvolved adjacent lung had the highest recorded T cell clonality, with tumor below it. Sequencing was limited to one tumor region, leaving the possibility of heterogeneity open. In adjacent lung appeared a median about 58 of the top 100 tumor clones.

The germline CDR1 and CDR2 sequences are SSHAT and FNYEAQ (reference sequence). There are 16 residues in the CDR3. V was cut by 2 bases and J by 4 bases, with 14 bases left in between. As to this clone: Its antigen is currently unknown.

The protocol was immunoSEQ multiplex PCR, while the TCRdb copy is restricted to in-frame clones and leaves out a portion. The repertoire holds 40,000 or so clones, 81% seen once, with around 7.5% in the top ten. Sample: peripheral blood mononuclear cells, taken before any cancer treatment. The receptor comes from a male donor at least 60 years old with stage II lung adenocarcinoma. The rearrangement joins TRBV7-7 to TRBJ2-2; no definite D call. The CDR3 reads CASSLLGSPSTGELFF. Here the CDR3 DNA reads TGTGCCAGCAGCTTATTAGGCTCCCCGAGCACCGGGGAGCTGTTTTTT.